These 17 T cell receptor beta chains were sequenced from one sample in a study of cytomegalovirus exposure and HLA in healthy donors (dated by TCRdb to 2015 to 2018). Library generation was performed with the immunoSEQ multiplex PCR assay. The multiplex PCR relied on a mix of 60 forward primers for TCR Vbeta segments and 13 reverse primers for TCR Jbeta segments. Not all clones reach the TCRdb copy of this immuneACCESS table, which keeps in-frame sequences only. Checked studies attribute under half of the gap to unresolved V genes and leave the rest unexplained. The sample profile shows 120,000 to 150,000 clones; 78% of them were found once. 3% of the sample lies in the top ten. The specimen sequenced was PBMCs. These receptors all stem from a man aged 40-49 years in good health and CMV-seropositive.

The chain combines TRBV19 with TRBJ2-4; weak D call: TRBD1 (6 bases). The CDR3 loop spans 15 amino acids. CDR1 and CDR2 (germline): LNHDA, SQIVND (reference sequence). The germline V and J ends were trimmed by 9 bases and 0 bases, with 15 bases remaining between them. The CDR3 region is CARMHRELAKNIQYF. The CDR3 DNA is TGTGCCAGAATGCACAGGGAATTAGCCAAAAACATTCAGTACTTC. Filled out from reference TRBV19 and TRBJ2-4, the complete variable domain reads DGGITQSPKYLFRKEGQNVTLSCEQNLNHDAMYWYRQDPGQGLRLIYYSQIVNDFQKGDIAEGYSVSREKKESFPLTVTSAQKNPTAFYLCARMHRELAKNIQYFGAGTRLSVL.

This rearrangement joins TRBV30 to TRBJ2-7; TRBD1 aligns across 7 bases. Trimming removed 1 base from V and 4 bases from J; junction bases left unmatched: 4. The germline V gene encodes CDR1 GTSNPN and CDR2 SVGIG (reference sequence). The CDR3 length is 13 residues. This CDR3 is CAWSATGEYEQYF. DNA of the CDR3: TGTGCCTGGAGTGCAACAGGGGAATACGAGCAGTACTTC.

The chain employs TRBV2 and TRBJ2-5; maybe TRBD2 (6 bases). This CDR3 is built from 13 residues. Trimming shortened V by 4 bases and J by 4 bases, and 10 bases separated the two germline ends. From germline, CDR1 is SNHLY and CDR2 FYNNEI. The CDR3 coding sequence is TGTGCCAGCAGTGTACTAGCACGAGAGACCCAGTACTTC. The encoded protein is CASSVLARETQYF.

Remarks on this clone: One junction end does not reproduce the germline sequence, and a read error may be involved. This rearrangement joins TRBV10-1 to TRBJ1-4; TRBD1 is a possible D gene (5 bases). The CDR3 runs to 15 residues. Germline assignment: CDR1 WNHNN and CDR2 SYGVQD (reference sequence). For the CDR3, the DNA is TGCGCCAGCAGTGAGTCGATCTGGGGCGCGGGAAAAACTGTTTTT. It specifies CASSESIWGAGKTVF.

The V call is TRBV19, the J call TRBJ2-1; TRBD1 is a possible D gene (5 bases). V lost 3 bases, J lost 7 bases, and 16 bases lay in between. The CDR3 extends over 15 amino acids. Per the germline V gene, CDR1 is LNHDA and CDR2 is SQIVND (reference sequence). The CDR3 loop is CASSMQGRVLNEQFF. DNA for the CDR3: TGTGCCAGTAGTATGCAGGGAAGGGTATTGAATGAGCAGTTCTTC. The full variable domain, rest sourced from reference TRBV19 and TRBJ2-1, is DGGITQSPKYLFRKEGQNVTLSCEQNLNHDAMYWYRQDPGQGLRLIYYSQIVNDFQKGDIAEGYSVSREKKESFPLTVTSAQKNPTAFYLCASSMQGRVLNEQFFGPGTRLTVL.

The chain uses TRBV6-7 and TRBJ2-7; TRBD2 agrees at 10 bases. TRBV6-7 is noted as an ORF with a role that remains uncertain. The CDR3 consists of 18 residues. Unmatched junction bases numbered 17, after V lost 7 bases and J lost 2 bases. The CDR3: CASTRRPHLAGETYEQYF. In DNA form, the CDR3 reads TGTGCCAGCACCCGACGACCCCACCTAGCGGGAGAAACCTACGAGCAGTACTTC.

The chain combines TRBV5-1 with TRBJ2-6, with TRBD2 identical over 12 bases. This CDR3 is 18 amino acids long. Germline V gives CDR1 SGHRS, CDR2 YFSETQ. V lost 4 bases, J lost 0 bases, and 5 bases stayed unmatched. The CDR3 DNA follows: TGCGCCAGCAGCGGCGGACTAGCGGGGTACTCTGGGGCCAACGTCCTGACTTTC. This codes for CASSGGLAGYSGANVLTF.

The chain combines TRBV9 with TRBJ2-1, with unresolved D. This CDR3 has 13 residues. Germline V CDR1 and CDR2: SGDLS, YYNGEE. With 4 bases removed from V and 5 bases from J, the gap between germline ends came to 10 bases. CDR3 amino acids: CASSPWQNNEQFF. In DNA form, the CDR3 reads TGTGCCAGCAGCCCGTGGCAGAACAATGAGCAGTTCTTC.

V gene TRBV28 combines with J gene TRBJ2-7; maybe TRBD1 (5 bases). Germline CDR1 and CDR2: MDHEN and SYDVKM. Trimming took 5 bases from V and 5 from J, leaving 16 bases between them. CDR3 length: 14 residues. The CDR3 loop reads CASSRPQGSNEQYF. CDR3 coding DNA: TGTGCCAGCAGTCGTCCTCAGGGATCGAACGAGCAGTACTTC.

The chain joins TRBV27 to TRBJ2-1, with TRBD2 matching over 10 bases. V was clipped by 5 bases and J by 9 bases; unmatched bases: 1. The germline V gene encodes CDR1 MNHEY and CDR2 SMNVEV (reference sequence). The CDR3 runs 12 residues. The CDR3 spells CASSVAGGEQFF. The CDR3, as DNA: TGTGCCAGCAGTGTAGCGGGAGGTGAGCAGTTCTTC.

Worth noting for this clone: One end of the junction fails to match germline, which may point to a read error. This chain links TRBV7-9 with TRBJ1-1; 7 bases fit TRBD1. CDR3 length: 14 amino acids. CDR1 SEHNR and CDR2 FQNEAQ come from the germline V gene (reference sequence). In DNA, the CDR3 is TGTTCCAGCAGGGGGGCAGGCGGGAACACTGAAGCTTTCTTT. Its translation: CSSRGAGGNTEAFF.

The chain couples TRBV11-2 to TRBJ1-1; D possibly corresponds to TRBD1 (5 bases). V was shortened by 7 bases and J by 4 bases, with 16 bases between the two germline ends. This CDR3 is 14 amino acids long. Germline loops: CDR1 SGHAT, CDR2 FQNNGV. The CDR3 bases are TGTGCCAGCACGGGTCAGGGTGGCGTCACTGAAGCTTTCTTT. Its translation is CASTGQGGVTEAFF.

The CDR3 sequence is CASSLGTDFDEQFF. CDR3 nucleotide sequence: TGTGCCAGCAGTCTGGGGACAGATTTCGATGAGCAGTTCTTC. The chain uses TRBV2 and TRBJ2-1; TRBD1 agrees at 7 bases. The CDR3 contains 14 residues. V lost 5 bases, J lost 8 bases, and 9 bases stayed unmatched. Germline loops: CDR1 SNHLY, CDR2 FYNNEI.

The rearrangement joins TRBV28 to TRBJ2-7; the match to TRBD2 covers 7 bases. Germline V gene lookup returns CDR1 MDHEN and CDR2 SYDVKM. The CDR3 loop spans 14 amino acids. V dropped 3 bases and J dropped 4; count of bases not matched to a gene: 6. This CDR3 reads CASSFVEGGYEQYF. In DNA form, the CDR3 reads TGTGCCAGCAGTTTCGTGGAGGGAGGGTACGAGCAGTACTTC.

The chain recombines TRBV6-1 with TRBJ2-3, with a weak D call TRBD2 (6 bases). V lost 3 bases and J 0 bases, leaving 10 bases between the germline ends. The CDR3 totals 15 residues. From germline, CDR1 is MNHNS and CDR2 SASEGT. As DNA, the CDR3 is TGTGCCAGCAGTGACTCGGGAGTTAGCACAGATACGCAGTATTTT. Amino acids: CASSDSGVSTDTQYF.

This clone was observed a handful of times. Compared with germline, one end of the junction differs, possibly owing to a read error. V gene TRBV7-9 combines with J gene TRBJ1-2; 7 nucleotides align to TRBD1. Looked up from germline, CDR1 is SEHNR and CDR2 is FQNEAQ (reference sequence). The CDR3 totals 16 residues. The CDR3 loop is CSSSLGLDRTPYGYTF. The CDR3 DNA reads TGTTCCAGCAGCTTAGGTCTGGACAGGACTCCCTATGGCTACACCTTC.

The chain links TRBV2 to TRBJ1-5; TRBD1 matches 8 bases. The CDR3 sequence is 18 residues long. Germline V gene data show CDR1 as SNHLY and CDR2 as FYNNEI. V lost 5 bases to trimming and J lost 0 bases; unmatched junction nucleotides: 12. This chain's CDR3 is CASSSSLRDRYSNQPQHF. Written as DNA, the CDR3 is TGTGCCAGCAGTTCCAGCCTCCGGGACAGGTATAGCAATCAGCCCCAGCATTTT.